Below are 29 T cell receptor beta chains sequenced from a single sample in a study of shared clonotypes between healthy human individuals. Profiling relied on immunoSEQ multiplex PCR, and the TCRdb table lists in-frame clones only, not all of them. The sample lists 1.5 million to 2.5 million clones, roughly 95% seen once, with approximately 1.2% in the top ten. Cells designated naive CD8 were CD45RO-negative and were positively selected for CCR7, with terminally differentiated effector memory CD45RA+ cells excluded. Sequenced: naive CD8+ T cells sorted from blood. Every receptor here comes from a man aged 18 to 30 in good health.

The V and J genes are TRBV25-1 and TRBJ2-7; D uncertain. CDR3 size: 17 residues. Trimming stripped 4 bases from V and 0 bases from J, with 19 bases between. CDR1 and CDR2 from the germline V gene are MGHDK and SYGVNS. The CDR3 DNA reads TGTGCCAGCAGTGGGAAGGGAAGAAACTTTAGCTCCTACGAGCAGTACTTC. It encodes CASSGKGRNFSSYEQYF.

The J gene is TRBJ2-5, the V gene TRBV28; 13 positions match TRBD2. Germline trimming cut 6 bases from V and 5 bases from J; bases unmatched to any gene: 6. Germline V gene lookup returns CDR1 MDHEN and CDR2 SYDVKM. The CDR3 loop spans 15 amino acids. CDR3 DNA: TGTGCCAGCAGCCACGGGACTAGCGGGACGGAGACCCAGTACTTC. Translated, it gives CASSHGTSGTETQYF.

The chain employs TRBV4-3 and TRBJ1-3; TRBD1 is a possible D gene (6 bases). Trimming pared 0 bases from V and 4 bases from J, leaving 10 bases between. Germline V gives CDR1 LGHNA, CDR2 YSLEER. CDR3 length: 15 amino acids. Here the CDR3 DNA reads TGCGCCAGCAGCCAAGATGAGGGGGTCGGAAACACCATATATTTT. Translating it yields CASSQDEGVGNTIYF.

The chain employs TRBV18 and TRBJ2-1, with D possibly called TRBD1 or TRBD2 (5 bases each). The V end was cut by 2 bases, the J end by 6 bases, with 8 bases between. CDR1 is KGHSH and CDR2 is LQKENI in the germline V gene. CDR3 length equals 13 residues. This CDR3 reads CASSPGGGNEQFF. The DNA for the CDR3 is TGTGCCAGCTCACCAGGGGGTGGCAATGAGCAGTTCTTC.

The chain has TRBV7-9 and TRBJ2-1, with TRBD2 matching 11 bases. Germline loops: CDR1 SEHNR, CDR2 FQNEAQ (reference sequence). With 4 bases clipped from V and 0 bases from J, the junction kept 11 bases outside the gene matches. This CDR3 contains 19 residues. The CDR3 loop is CASSSSVAGGPSSYNEQFF. The CDR3, as DNA: TGTGCCAGCAGCTCCTCGGTAGCGGGAGGGCCAAGCTCCTACAATGAGCAGTTCTTC.

This chain links TRBV6-1 with TRBJ1-2, with TRBD1 matching over 9 bases. V was clipped by 3 bases and J by 4 bases; unmatched bases: 0. In germline, CDR1 is MNHNS, CDR2 SASEGT. CDR3 length: 13 residues. The CDR3 DNA reads TGTGCCAGCAGTGAGGACAGGGGCTATGGCTACACCTTC. Translating gives CASSEDRGYGYTF.

The chain joins TRBV5-6 to TRBJ2-4; maybe TRBD2 (5 bases). Trimming stripped 2 bases from V and 0 bases from J, with 6 bases between. The CDR3 runs 14 residues. Germline CDR1 and CDR2: SGHDT and YYEEEE. CDR3 sequence (DNA): TGTGCCAGCAGCTTCGGGGAAGCCAAAAACATTCAGTACTTC. This codes for CASSFGEAKNIQYF.

The rearrangement uses TRBV28 and TRBJ2-5; D might be TRBD1 (5 bases). Germline lookup yields CDR1 MDHEN and CDR2 SYDVKM. The CDR3 runs 14 residues. V lost 3 bases to trimming and J lost 0 bases, with 8 bases between them. Written as DNA, the CDR3 is TGTGCCAGCAGTTTCTACAGGAACCAAGAGACCCAGTACTTC. This codes for CASSFYRNQETQYF.

About this clone itself: The same CDR3 arises from other DNA sequences in this sample as well. The chain has TRBV27 and TRBJ2-7; 13 bases are shared with TRBD2. V shed 4 bases, J shed 4 bases, and the junction held 1 base outside the gene matches. The CDR3 runs to 14 residues. Germline-derived CDR1 and CDR2 are MNHEY and SMNVEV (reference sequence). Here the CDR3 reads CASSWTSGSYEQYF. CDR3 bases: TGTGCCAGCAGTTGGACTAGCGGGAGTTACGAGCAGTACTTC.

In DNA, the CDR3 is TGCGCCAGCAGCCAAGAATGGTGGAGCCAGGCCGAGCAGTACTTC. It codes for CASSQEWWSQAEQYF. The V and J genes are TRBV4-1 and TRBJ2-7; D is ambiguous. The CDR3 extends over 15 amino acids. Germline CDR1 is MGHRA and CDR2 is YSYEKL. Trimming left V 0 bases short and J 6 bases short, with 15 bases between.

Concerning this clone: Other DNA sequences of this sample code for an identical CDR3. The rearrangement joins TRBV19 to TRBJ2-7; D not certain. The ends were cut back, 5 bases at V and 2 bases at J, with 4 bases in the middle. Germline-derived CDR1 and CDR2 are LNHDA and SQIVND (reference sequence). CDR3 length: 11 residues. The CDR3 coding sequence is TGTGCCAGTAGTGGCCCCTACGAGCAGTACTTC. Its protein is CASSGPYEQYF.

This clone was seen just once. The chain carries TRBV2 and TRBJ2-7, with D unclear. Between the trimmed V and J ends, which lost 5 bases and 0 bases, there was a span of 8 bases. Germline CDR1 is SNHLY and CDR2 is FYNNEI. CDR3 length: 13 residues. The CDR3 DNA sequence: TGTGCCAGCAGTTCTGAGTCCTCCTACGAGCAGTACTTC. This codes for CASSSESSYEQYF.

This chain connects TRBV7-9 to TRBJ1-1; 8 nucleotides line up with TRBD1. The CDR3 runs to 15 residues. Germline assignment: CDR1 SEHNR and CDR2 FQNEAQ (reference sequence). Trimming cost V 5 bases and J 7 bases; bases outside gene matches: 12. The CDR3 loop is CASSPPGGGIREAFF. Here the CDR3 DNA reads TGTGCCAGCAGCCCCCCAGGGGGCGGGATCCGTGAAGCTTTCTTT.

The CDR3: CASSFVEYNEQFF. Here the CDR3 DNA reads TGTGCCAGCAGTTTTGTGGAGTACAATGAGCAGTTCTTC. The genes are TRBV27 and TRBJ2-1; no reliable D call. The CDR3 extends over 13 amino acids. The V gene lost 3 bases and the J gene lost 4 bases, with 7 bases spanning the gap. CDR1 is MNHEY, CDR2 SMNVEV, per germline (reference sequence).

The V and J genes are TRBV5-6 and TRBJ1-5; D is ambiguous. Between the trimmed V and J ends, which lost 0 bases and 7 bases, there was a span of 11 bases. CDR3 length equals 14 residues. Germline-derived CDR1 and CDR2 are SGHDT and YYEEEE. The CDR3 sequence: CASSLDGSGQPQHF. The CDR3 nucleotides are TGTGCCAGCAGCTTGGACGGATCGGGGCAGCCCCAGCATTTT.

The J gene is TRBJ2-5, the V gene TRBV7-9; TRBD1 matches at 12 bases. The CDR3 length is 18 residues. After removal of 1 base from V and 3 bases from J, the junction contained 9 bases not matched to a gene. The V gene's germline CDR1 is SEHNR and CDR2 FQNEAQ (reference sequence). CDR3 region: CASSLEGTGGEGEETQYF. CDR3 DNA sequence: TGTGCCAGCAGCTTAGAAGGGACAGGGGGCGAGGGGGAAGAGACCCAGTACTTC.

The chain links TRBV5-1 to TRBJ2-7; D might be TRBD1 (6 bases). The V gene's germline CDR1 is SGHRS and CDR2 YFSETQ. Trimming removed 3 bases at V and 3 bases at J, with 13 bases between. There are 14 residues in the CDR3. The CDR3 sequence is CASSYDRWDYEQYF. For the CDR3, the DNA is TGCGCCAGCAGCTACGACAGGTGGGACTACGAGCAGTACTTC.

The V call is TRBV6-5, the J call TRBJ2-3; TRBD2 agrees at 8 bases. Germline V gene sequence: CDR1 MNHEY, CDR2 SVGAGI. V lost 3 bases and J lost 5; bases outside the gene matches: 4. The CDR3 contains 14 residues. The CDR3 spells CASSYSGGGDTQYF. The CDR3 coding sequence is TGTGCCAGCAGTTATTCGGGAGGGGGAGATACGCAGTATTTT.

The CDR3 spells CASHRRTATNEKLFF. In DNA form, the CDR3 reads TGTGCCAGCCACAGGCGAACTGCAACTAATGAAAAACTGTTTTTT. The rearrangement joins TRBV2 to TRBJ1-4, with a possible D match to TRBD1 (5 bases). The ends were cut back, 8 bases at V and 0 bases at J, with 13 bases in the middle. The CDR3 totals 15 residues. Germline V gene sequence: CDR1 SNHLY, CDR2 FYNNEI.

CDR3 loop: CASSYGEGTSRFF. DNA for the CDR3: TGTGCCAGCAGTTACGGCGAGGGGACTAGCCGGTTCTTC. The V call is TRBV6-5, the J call TRBJ2-1, with 9 bases identical to TRBD2. The V gene end was trimmed by 2 bases and the J gene end by 15 bases; junction bases not matched to a gene: 8. Germline loops: CDR1 MNHEY, CDR2 SVGAGI. CDR3 length: 13 amino acids.

The chain has TRBV4-1 and TRBJ1-4; D is possibly TRBD1 (6 bases). CDR1 MGHRA and CDR2 YSYEKL come from the germline V gene. The V and J ends lost 4 bases and 7 bases respectively, with 13 bases between them. The CDR3 loop spans 14 amino acids. DNA of the CDR3: TGCGCCAGCAGCCCCAGACGGGGGGCTGAAAAACTGTTTTTT. This encodes CASSPRRGAEKLFF.

The V and J genes are TRBV6-1 and TRBJ1-5; 8 bases match TRBD1. From germline, CDR1 is MNHNS and CDR2 SASEGT. After removal of 2 bases from V and 6 bases from J, the junction contained 6 bases not matched to a gene. This CDR3 region has 15 residues. DNA for the CDR3: TGTGCCAGCAGTGAACCCCAGGGGGCAGGTCAGCCCCAGCATTTT. Translation: CASSEPQGAGQPQHF.

J is TRBJ2-7 and V is TRBV7-9, with TRBD1 identical over 12 bases. Germline CDR1 and CDR2: SEHNR and FQNEAQ (reference sequence). The CDR3 loop spans 16 amino acids. Trimming cost V 5 bases and J 7 bases; bases outside gene matches: 12. This CDR3 reads CASSPLPGQGAGEQYF. DNA of the CDR3: TGTGCCAGCAGCCCCCTCCCGGGACAGGGGGCTGGGGAGCAGTACTTC.

The rearrangement links TRBV28 to TRBJ1-5, with D hard to call. The CDR3 sequence is 16 residues long. V was trimmed by 3 bases and J by 0 bases, leaving 12 bases between them. The germline gives CDR1 MDHEN, CDR2 SYDVKM. This chain's CDR3 is CASSLQADYSNQPQHF. The CDR3 DNA follows: TGTGCCAGCAGTTTGCAGGCCGACTATAGCAATCAGCCCCAGCATTTT.

This sequence joins TRBV7-9 and TRBJ2-3; D might be TRBD1 (5 bases). The CDR3 sequence is 16 residues long. The germline CDR1 and CDR2 sequences are SEHNR and FQNEAQ (reference sequence). Trimming removed 2 bases from V and 6 bases from J, with 18 bases in between. CDR3 region: CASSLWVGPQQDTQYF. In DNA form, the CDR3 reads TGTGCCAGCAGCTTATGGGTGGGGCCACAGCAGGATACGCAGTATTTT. Complete variable domain (other parts from reference TRBV7-9 and TRBJ2-3): DTGVSQNPRHKITKRGQNVTFRCDPISEHNRLYWYRQTLGQGPEFLTYFQNEAQLEKSRLLSDRFSAERPKGSFSTLEIQRTEQGDSAMYLCASSLWVGPQQDTQYFGPGTRLTVL.

The J gene is TRBJ1-2, the V gene TRBV19; D gene ambiguous. Between the trimmed V and J ends, which lost 2 bases and 0 bases, there was a span of 7 bases. This CDR3 contains 14 residues. The germline gives CDR1 LNHDA, CDR2 SQIVND (reference sequence). DNA of the CDR3: TGTGCCAGTAGTATATCGGAATCTAACTATGGCTACACCTTC. Its translation: CASSISESNYGYTF.

This clone was observed once. This chain connects TRBV28 to TRBJ2-5; no firm D call. Germline CDR1 reads MDHEN; CDR2 reads SYDVKM. V shed 6 bases and J shed 0 bases, with 14 bases lying between them. The CDR3 runs to 15 residues. CDR3 nucleotides: TGTGCCAGCAGACAACGGCTGGAGTACCAAGAGACCCAGTACTTC. Amino acid sequence: CASRQRLEYQETQYF.

The chain couples TRBV29-1 to TRBJ1-1; D is undetermined. Germline V gives CDR1 SQVTM, CDR2 ANQGSEA. Trimming took 1 base from V and 0 from J, leaving 12 bases between them. This CDR3 contains 15 residues. The CDR3 nucleotides read TGCAGCGTTGAAGGAGAGGTGTCCATGAACACTGAAGCTTTCTTT. Protein product: CSVEGEVSMNTEAFF.

This chain joins TRBV18 and TRBJ2-1, with 7 positions matching TRBD1. Germline V gene sequence: CDR1 KGHSH, CDR2 LQKENI. The CDR3 sequence is 14 residues long. Losses at the gene ends were 2 bases for V and 8 bases for J; bases not matched to a gene: 6. CDR3 DNA: TGTGCCAGCTCACCAACAGGGGTTCGAGATGAGCAGTTCTTC. Amino acid sequence: CASSPTGVRDEQFF.